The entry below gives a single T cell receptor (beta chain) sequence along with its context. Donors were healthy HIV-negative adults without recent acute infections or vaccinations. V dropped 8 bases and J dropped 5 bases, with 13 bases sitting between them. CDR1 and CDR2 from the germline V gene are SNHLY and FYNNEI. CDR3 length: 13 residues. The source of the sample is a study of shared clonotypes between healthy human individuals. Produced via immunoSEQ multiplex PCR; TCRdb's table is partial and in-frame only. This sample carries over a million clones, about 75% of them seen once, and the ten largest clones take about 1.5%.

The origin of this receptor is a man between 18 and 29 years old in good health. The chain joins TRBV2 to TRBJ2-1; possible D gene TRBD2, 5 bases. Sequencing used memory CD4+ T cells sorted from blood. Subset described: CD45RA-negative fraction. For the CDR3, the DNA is TGTGCCAGCGGATCGACTACAAACAATGAGCAGTTCTTC. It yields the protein CASGSTTNNEQFF.